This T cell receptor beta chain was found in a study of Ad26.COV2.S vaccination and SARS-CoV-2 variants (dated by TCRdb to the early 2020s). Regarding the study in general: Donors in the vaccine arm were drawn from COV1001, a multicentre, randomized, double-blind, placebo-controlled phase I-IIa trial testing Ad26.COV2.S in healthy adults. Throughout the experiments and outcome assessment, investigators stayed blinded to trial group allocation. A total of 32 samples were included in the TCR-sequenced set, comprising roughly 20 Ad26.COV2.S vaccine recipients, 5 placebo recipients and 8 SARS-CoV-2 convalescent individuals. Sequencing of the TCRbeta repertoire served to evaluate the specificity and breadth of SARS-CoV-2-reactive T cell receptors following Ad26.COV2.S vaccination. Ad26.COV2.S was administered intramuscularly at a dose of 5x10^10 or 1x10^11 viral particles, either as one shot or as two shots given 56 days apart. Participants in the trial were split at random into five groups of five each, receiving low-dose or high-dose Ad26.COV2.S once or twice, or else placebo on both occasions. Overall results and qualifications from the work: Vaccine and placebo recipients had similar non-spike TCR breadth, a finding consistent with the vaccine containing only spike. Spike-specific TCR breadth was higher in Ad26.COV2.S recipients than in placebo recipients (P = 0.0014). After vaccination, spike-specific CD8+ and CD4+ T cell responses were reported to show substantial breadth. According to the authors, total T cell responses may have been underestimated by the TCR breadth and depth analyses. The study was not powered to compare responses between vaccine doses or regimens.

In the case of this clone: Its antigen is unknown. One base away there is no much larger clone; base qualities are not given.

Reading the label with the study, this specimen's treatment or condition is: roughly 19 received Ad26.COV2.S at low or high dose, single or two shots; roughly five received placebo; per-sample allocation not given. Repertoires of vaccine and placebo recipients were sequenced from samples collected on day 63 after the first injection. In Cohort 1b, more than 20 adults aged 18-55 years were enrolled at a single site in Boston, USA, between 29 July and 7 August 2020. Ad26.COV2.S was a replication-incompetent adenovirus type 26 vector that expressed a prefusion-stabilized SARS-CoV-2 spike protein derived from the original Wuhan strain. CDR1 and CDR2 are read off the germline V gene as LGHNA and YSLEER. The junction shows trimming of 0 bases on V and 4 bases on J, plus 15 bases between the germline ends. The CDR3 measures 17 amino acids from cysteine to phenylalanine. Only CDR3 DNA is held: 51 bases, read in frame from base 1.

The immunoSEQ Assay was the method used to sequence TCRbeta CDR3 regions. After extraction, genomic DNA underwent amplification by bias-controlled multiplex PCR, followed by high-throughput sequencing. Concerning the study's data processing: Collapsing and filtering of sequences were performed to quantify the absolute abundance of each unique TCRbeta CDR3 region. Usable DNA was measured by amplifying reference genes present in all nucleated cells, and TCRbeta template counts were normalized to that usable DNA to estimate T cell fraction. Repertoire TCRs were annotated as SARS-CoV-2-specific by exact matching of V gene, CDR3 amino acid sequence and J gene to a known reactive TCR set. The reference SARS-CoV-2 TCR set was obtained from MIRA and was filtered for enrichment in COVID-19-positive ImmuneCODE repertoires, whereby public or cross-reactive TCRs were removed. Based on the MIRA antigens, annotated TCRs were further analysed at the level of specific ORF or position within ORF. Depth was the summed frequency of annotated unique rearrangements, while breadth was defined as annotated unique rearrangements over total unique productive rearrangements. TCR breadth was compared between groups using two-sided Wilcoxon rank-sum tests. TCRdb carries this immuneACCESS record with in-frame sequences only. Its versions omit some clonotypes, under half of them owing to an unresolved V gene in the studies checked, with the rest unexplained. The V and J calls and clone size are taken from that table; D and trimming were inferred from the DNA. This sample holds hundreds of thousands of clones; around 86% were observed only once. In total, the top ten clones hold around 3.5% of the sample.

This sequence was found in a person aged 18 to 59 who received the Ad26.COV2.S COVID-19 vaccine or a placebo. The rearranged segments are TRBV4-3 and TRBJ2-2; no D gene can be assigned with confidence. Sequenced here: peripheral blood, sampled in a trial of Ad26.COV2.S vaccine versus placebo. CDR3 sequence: CASSQDEPRTVTGELFF. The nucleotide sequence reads TGCGCCAGCAGCCAAGATGAGCCCCGGACGGTCACCGGGGAGCTGTTTTTT.